The rows below give T cell receptor beta chains drawn from one sample of a study of T cells in Graves' hyperthyroidism and ophthalmopathy. TCRdb re-derived calls from the multiplex PCR reads in MiXCR, one entry per CDR3 protein. The sample comprises over 700,000 distinct CDR3 sequences, roughly 37% of which are singletons, and around 9.3% rests with the top ten. Sequenced input: blood. The receptors derive from a man between 18 and 35 years old with Graves' hyperthyroidism. CDR3s include the opening cysteine and the closing phenylalanine or tryptophan. A D gene is named only where the DNA matches it firmly. A row's size may be missing; if present it is once, few, many or a size class.

-,many,TRBV9,TRBJ1-5,CASSGGISSNQPQHF,TGTGCCAGCAGCGGCGGGATTAGCTCCAATCAGCCCCAGCATTTT
TRBD1,few,TRBV7-2,TRBJ2-5,CASSPTGPGETQYF,TGTGCCAGCAGCCCGACAGGGCCGGGGGAGACCCAGTACTTC
TRBD1,-,TRBV6-5,TRBJ1-1,CASHEQGQSVEAFF,TGTGCCAGCCATGAGCAGGGACAGTCGGTTGAAGCTTTCTTT
-,-,TRBV19,TRBJ1-5,CATRSGAIWHF,TGTGCCACTCGATCCGGGGCTATTTGGCATTTT
TRBD2,-,TRBV13,TRBJ2-5,CASSWTAGGIETQYF,TGTGCCAGCAGCTGGACAGCGGGGGGGATTGAGACCCAGTACTTC
-,many,TRBV10-3,TRBJ1-5,CAISDPNQPQHF,TGTGCCATCTCCGACCCCAATCAGCCCCAGCATTTT
-,-,TRBV10-2,TRBJ2-7,CASSTLTGGPYEQYF,TGTGCCAGCAGTACCCTTACTGGGGGACCCTACGAGCAGTACTTC
TRBD1,-,TRBV19,TRBJ1-2,CASSWTGNMNCGYTF,TGCGCCAGCAGCTGGACAGGGAATATGAACTGTGGCTACACCTTC
-,-,TRBV7-3,TRBJ1-1,CASSQDRGDDTEAFF,TGCGCCAGCAGCCAAGACCGGGGGGATGACACCGAAGCTTTCTTT
-,few,TRBV7-3,TRBJ2-7,CASSTPADLPIYEQYF,TGTGCCAGCAGCACCCCGGCGGACCTCCCCATTTACGAGCAGTACTTC
-,-,TRBV15,TRBJ1-1,CATSSYSARFEAFF,TGTGCCACCAGCAGTTACTCGGCGAGGTTCGAAGCTTTCTTT
-,many,TRBV7-9,TRBJ1-2,CASSLLGGDGYTF,TGTGCCAGCAGCTTATTGGGGGGGGATGGCTACACCTTC
TRBD1,-,TRBV7-9,TRBJ2-7,CASSFPRGLNEQYF,TGTGCCAGCAGCTTCCCCAGGGGGTTAAACGAGCAGTACTTC
-,many,TRBV29-1,TRBJ1-1,CSVEGMNTEAFF,TGCAGCGTTGAGGGCATGAACACTGAAGCTTTCTTT
-,few,TRBV3-1,TRBJ1-4,CASSQSTATNEKLFF,TGTGCCAGCAGCCAATCGACGGCAACTAATGAAAAACTGTTTTTT
-,-,TRBV5-1,TRBJ2-1,CASSSTRGTYNEQFF,TGCGCCAGCAGCTCTACTAGGGGAACCTACAATGAGCAGTTCTTC
TRBD2,-,TRBV20-1,TRBJ2-7,CSARVAGGIHEQYF,TGCAGTGCTAGAGTAGCGGGGGGGATTCACGAGCAGTACTTC
-,-,TRBV6-5,TRBJ2-7,CASRGTARYEQYF,TGTGCCAGCAGGGGGACTGCCCGATACGAGCAGTACTTC
-,-,TRBV7-9,TRBJ1-1,CASSQDWRADTEAFF,TGTGCCAGCAGCCAAGATTGGAGGGCGGACACTGAAGCTTTCTTT
-,-,TRBV10-3,TRBJ2-2,CAMTLEEGTGELFF,TGTGCCATGACCTTGGAGGAGGGCACCGGGGAGCTGTTTTTT
-,many,TRBV7-3,TRBJ2-5,CASSRGPRETQYF,TGTGCCAGCAGCCGGGGACCACGAGAGACCCAGTACTTC
-,many,TRBV9,TRBJ2-7,CASSVGQGLYEQYF,TGTGCCAGCAGCGTAGGTCAGGGGCTCTACGAGCAGTACTTC
-,-,TRBV5-4,TRBJ1-6,CASSLSGLWGNSPLHF,TGTGCCAGCAGCTTGTCTGGACTGTGGGGCAATTCACCCCTCCACTTT
TRBD1,-,TRBV4-1,TRBJ2-7,CASSQSGTGYEQYF,TGTGCCAGCAGCCAGTCCGGGACAGGATACGAGCAGTACTTC
TRBD1,-,TRBV7-9,TRBJ2-7,CASSLDEGGHEQYF,TGTGCCAGCAGCTTAGATGAAGGGGGCCACGAGCAGTACTTC
TRBD1,many,TRBV29-1,TRBJ1-2,CSVEVGTDYGYTF,TGCAGCGTTGAAGTCGGGACAGACTATGGCTACACCTTC
-,many,TRBV19,TRBJ1-5,CASSISGWDQPQHF,TGTGCCAGTAGTATCTCGGGGTGGGATCAGCCCCAGCATTTT
-,many,TRBV29-1,TRBJ2-6,CSIRSGANVLTF,TGCAGCATCCGCTCTGGGGCCAACGTCCTGACTTTC
TRBD1,-,TRBV12-3/TRBV12-4,TRBJ1-1,CASSFQRTGGTEAFF,TGTGCCAGCAGTTTTCAGCGGACAGGGGGGACTGAAGCTTTCTTT
-,few,TRBV20-1,TRBJ2-2,CSAREQRDTGELFF,TGCAGTGCTAGAGAACAGCGGGACACCGGGGAGCTGTTTTTT
-,few,TRBV20-1,TRBJ1-1,CSARGSRHGADAYFEAFF,TGCAGTGCTAGAGGTTCCCGTCACGGGGCCGACGCCTATTTTGAAGCTTTCTTT
-,many,TRBV19,TRBJ1-2,CASSIGSTNYGYTF,TGTGCCAGTAGTATAGGTAGTACTAACTATGGCTACACCTTC
-,-,TRBV7-6,TRBJ2-7,CASSLGLGPSYEQYF,TGTGCCAGCAGCTTAGGACTGGGACCGTCCTACGAGCAGTACTTC
-,many,TRBV10-3,TRBJ1-3,CAISDPSISGNTIYF,TGTGCCATCAGTGACCCGAGTATCTCTGGAAACACCATATATTTT
TRBD1,-,TRBV7-2,TRBJ1-1,CASSPRDRSLDTEAFF,TGTGCCAGCAGCCCCCGGGACAGGTCGTTGGACACTGAAGCTTTCTTT
-,-,TRBV20-1,TRBJ1-2,CSARATTRGYTF,TGCAGTGCTAGGGCCACGACTAGGGGCTACACCTTC
TRBD1,many,TRBV5-1,TRBJ1-2,CASAPDRGGYGYTF,TGCGCCAGCGCTCCCGACAGGGGTGGCTATGGCTACACCTTC
TRBD2,-,TRBV7-2,TRBJ2-7,CASSSDPGGYEQYF,TGTGCCAGCAGCTCGGACCCGGGAGGCTACGAGCAGTACTTC
-,-,TRBV6-1,TRBJ2-2,CASTFELNTGELFF,TGTGCCAGCACCTTCGAGCTTAACACCGGGGAGCTGTTTTTT
-,few,TRBV7-9,TRBJ2-5,CASSLEFQGRGRETQYF,TGTGCCAGCAGCTTAGAATTTCAAGGCAGGGGAAGAGAGACCCAGTACTTC
-,many,TRBV7-9,TRBJ1-6,CASSLRDGYNSPLHF,TGTGCCAGCAGCTTAAGGGACGGCTATAATTCACCCCTCCACTTT
TRBD1,-,TRBV9,TRBJ1-1,CASSVEGAVLTEAFF,TGTGCCAGCAGCGTCGAGGGGGCAGTGCTCACTGAAGCTTTCTTT
-,many,TRBV12-3/TRBV12-4,TRBJ1-2,CASSLGQLYGYTF,TGTGCCAGCAGCTTAGGTCAGCTTTATGGCTACACCTTC
TRBD1,-,TRBV10-3,TRBJ1-5,CATGTGSFNQPQHF,TGTGCCACCGGGACAGGGAGTTTCAATCAGCCCCAGCATTTT
TRBD1,-,TRBV2,TRBJ2-1,CASRVQGENYNEQFF,TGTGCCAGCAGAGTACAGGGGGAAAACTACAATGAGCAGTTCTTC
-,many,TRBV10-3,TRBJ2-3,CAISESGGRGDTQYF,TGTGCCATCAGTGAGTCGGGCGGGCGAGGGGATACGCAGTATTTT
-,-,TRBV29-1,TRBJ1-3,CSVDGFYGYTIYF,TGCAGCGTGGACGGGTTCTATGGCTACACCATATATTTT
TRBD1,few,TRBV9,TRBJ1-2,CASSVAQGASSGGYTF,TGTGCCAGCAGCGTAGCTCAGGGGGCCTCCTCGGGAGGCTACACCTTC
TRBD1,once,TRBV6-5,TRBJ1-6,CASSPVGEGTGGRSPLHF,TGTGCCAGCAGTCCGGTTGGGGAGGGGACAGGGGGTAGATCACCCCTCCACTTT
TRBD2,once,TRBV19,TRBJ2-2,CASTAGGNTGELLF,TGTGCCAGTACGGCCGGGGGGAACACCGGGGAGCTGCTTTTT
-,many,TRBV2,TRBJ2-2,CASKPLGDGELFF,TGTGCCAGCAAGCCCCTTGGGGACGGGGAGCTGTTTTTT
TRBD1,many,TRBV2,TRBJ1-6,CASKGTGVAPLHF,TGTGCCAGCAAGGGGACAGGGGTGGCACCCCTCCACTTT
-,-,TRBV7-8,TRBJ2-6,CASSLDWATHLNEAF,TGTGCCAGCAGCTTAGATTGGGCGACCCACCTCAACGAAGCTTTC
-,few,TRBV5-8,TRBJ1-2,CASSVVEGGRGYTF,TGTGCCAGCAGCGTCGTGGAGGGGGGACGTGGCTACACCTTC
-,few,TRBV15,TRBJ2-2,CATSRAEGFDTGELFF,TGTGCCACCAGCAGAGCTGAGGGATTCGACACCGGGGAGCTGTTTTTT
-,-,TRBV4-1,TRBJ1-2,CASSQDRGGSYGYTF,TGCGCCAGCAGCCAAGATCGGGGGGGTTCCTATGGCTACACCTTC
-,-,TRBV6-5,TRBJ2-5,CASSQESFQETQYF,TGTGCCAGCAGCCAAGAGTCTTTCCAAGAGACCCAGTACTTC
-,many,TRBV9,TRBJ1-2,CASSVNVGYGYTF,TGTGCCAGCAGCGTAAATGTAGGGTACGGCTACACCTTC